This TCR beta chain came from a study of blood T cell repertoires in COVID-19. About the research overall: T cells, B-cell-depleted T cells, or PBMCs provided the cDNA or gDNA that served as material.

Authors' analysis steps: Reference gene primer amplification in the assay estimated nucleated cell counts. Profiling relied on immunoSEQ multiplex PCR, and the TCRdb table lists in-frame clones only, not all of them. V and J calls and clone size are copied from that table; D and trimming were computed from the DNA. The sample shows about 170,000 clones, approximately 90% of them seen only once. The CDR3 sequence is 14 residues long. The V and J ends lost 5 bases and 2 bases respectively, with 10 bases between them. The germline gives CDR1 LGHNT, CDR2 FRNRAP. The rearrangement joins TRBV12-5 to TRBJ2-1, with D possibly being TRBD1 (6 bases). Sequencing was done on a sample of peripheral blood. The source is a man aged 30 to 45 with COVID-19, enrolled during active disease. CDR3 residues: CASGPGTPYNEQFF. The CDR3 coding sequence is TGTGCTAGTGGTCCCGGGACACCCTACAATGAGCAGTTCTTC.